The sequence of this T cell receptor beta chain was determined in a study of lymphopenia after photon versus proton radiotherapy. Study outcomes and limitations: Relative stability marked proton patients; photon patients lost diversity and naive cells. Oligoclonal CD8+ Temra expansion after nadir drove photon patients' diversity drop. Larger post-nadir TCR diversity loss correlated inversely with survival in deceased patients.

This clone was recorded once. Antigen unknown. Sequenced by immunoSEQ multiplex PCR; TCRdb stores in-frame clones only, minus some. The sample yields some 41,000 clones, about 84% seen once. CDR1 LNHDA and CDR2 SQIVND come from the germline V gene (reference sequence). Trimming removed 3 bases from V and 1 base from J, with 6 bases in between. The CDR3 is 13 amino acids. The material sequenced was peripheral blood, taken from a patient treated with photon-based radiotherapy. The receptor was derived from a man aged 50-59 years with gastric cancer. The rearrangement links TRBV19 to TRBJ1-1; D not resolved. Here the CDR3 reads CASSIRENTEAFF. The CDR3 DNA sequence: TGTGCCAGTAGTATCCGGGAGAACACTGAAGCTTTCTTT.